This TCR beta chain originates from a study of T-cell reconstitution after alpha-beta-depleted transplantation in children. Study conclusions and caveats: Some patients owed their high day-60 TCRbeta diversity to surviving recipient T cells and thymic progenitors.

Using unique molecular identifiers, the investigators prepared the TCRbeta library. MiXCR, applied by TCRdb to the PCR reads, yields one record per CDR3 protein. Counted here are about 590,000 distinct CDR3 sequences, under 15% occurring once; the ten biggest clones make up about 2.2%. This CDR3 spans 16 amino acids. Germline loops: CDR1 MDHEN, CDR2 SYDVKM. V dropped 3 bases and J dropped 3; count of bases not matched to a gene: 3. This clonotype was detected a few times. Its cognate antigen is unknown. V usage is TRBV28 and J usage is TRBJ2-3, with 13 bases that match TRBD2. This receptor was taken from a male patient between 5 and 17 years old who had a stem cell transplant for acute myeloid leukemia, so the T cells may come from the graft donor. The sample in question was PBMCs, mostly from graft donor cells, obtained 360 days after TCRalphabeta/CD19-depleted stem cell transplant. CDR3 region: CASSFRLAGGTDTQYF. DNA for the CDR3: TGTGCCAGCAGTTTTCGACTAGCGGGAGGAACAGATACGCAGTATTTT.